The TCR beta chain described here comes from a study of human T cells and chemical hapten exposure (dated by TCRdb to the early 2020s). With respect to the entire study: For sensitization, 2% DPC in acetone was applied to an approximately 2 cm by approximately 2 cm area of upper inner arm skin. Patients additionally received weekly therapeutic DPC doses to the scalp throughout the approximately 24-week study period. Patch testing was done on the upper back using Finn chambers containing 0.01% DPC, and results were scored after 6 days according to International Contact Dermatitis Research Group standards. Alopecia areata with under or over 50% scalp involvement, alopecia totalis and alopecia universalis were represented in the patient cohort, which was mostly female. Libraries were combined into a pool for sequencing, and differences in TCR yield between samples came mainly from small differences in library volumes within the pool. The study tracked peripheral blood TCR repertoire changes in vivo during primary and secondary sensitization to the hapten diphenylcyclopropenone (DPC) in alopecia patients. Blood was sampled from patients pre-sensitization (week 0) and at 2, 6 and about 24 weeks after DPC sensitization. Approximately 28 alopecia patients provided blood for TCR sequencing at one to four time points (pre-sensitization, 2, 6 and 24 weeks).

The library came from RACE. TCRdb names NextSeq 500 as the instrument used. Library preparation attached unique molecular identifiers to individual cDNA molecules for quantitative, reproducible TCR counting. Each blood RNA sample was used to sequence both TCR alpha and TCR beta chains. Under the source paper's analysis protocol: Samples had a median of about 96,000 TCRs, with a range from roughly 23,224 to 750,000. V, J and CDR3 annotation of the TCR reads was carried out using the Decombinator software suite. For PS versus PT1 abundance plots, all samples were subsampled to the same number of TCRs (28,000). Expanded TCRs were defined as absent before sensitization and observed at least eight times at the 2-week time point. TCRdb's own reprocessing of the public reads used fastp at Q25 and MiXCR and kept productive beta chains. Rows are combined by CDR3 protein, so each entry shows the most common genes and DNA. The V and J calls here are based on TCRdb, not the publication. The sample data list 200,000 to 300,000 distinct CDR3 sequences, and 7.5% to 10% of these were observed just once. The ten largest clones capture about 2.1% of the sample.

With regard to this clonotype: What antigen it recognizes has not been identified. No much larger clone is present one base from it, and per-base qualities are unavailable.

The meaning of the sample's time point label: pre-sensitization, week 0. The label giving this sample's treatment or condition can be read as: therapeutic diphenylcyclopropenone sensitization with weekly scalp DPC. At each patch-test visit, blood was drawn before the patch test was applied. Patients were considered eligible if aged 18 to 70, diagnosed with alopecia and deemed suitable for DPC therapy, and patients were excluded if pregnant. Total RNA was isolated from unfractionated whole blood collected in Tempus Blood RNA tubes. V is cut back by 5 bases and J by 3 bases, with 6 bases in the junction unmatched. According to the germline V gene (reference sequence), CDR1 reads SEHNR and CDR2 reads FQNEAQ. There are 14 amino acids in the CDR3, from cysteine to phenylalanine inclusive. Only the CDR3 region is kept as DNA, spanning 42 bases read in frame from base 1. General conclusions and limits of the study: Repeated subsampling changed both the strength of the expansion versus patch-test correlation and the threshold at which the correlation became significant. The number of TCRs above 1 in 1000 frequency did not change with DPC sensitization; there was no evidence of global repertoire structure alterations. Patch test score correlated positively with the number of PT1 expanded TCRs, reaching significance at thresholds 8, 16 and 32 but not at 4. Expanded TCRs formed significantly more large CDR3 similarity clusters than pre-sensitization or healthy control sets, consistent with antigen-driven responses. Alopecia, a presumed autoimmune disease, was present in all patients, so the immune response of the patients might differ from that of healthy individuals.

The sequence derives from a woman aged 40 to 49 with alopecia areata. Some clones in this sample may be carry-over from other donors' samples. Recombination linked TRBV7-9 to TRBJ1-1, and 7 junctional nucleotides match TRBD1. Sequenced material: whole blood, taken in connection with sensitization to the hapten diphenylcyclopropenone (DPC). The CDR3 has the sequence CASSPSTGHTEAFF. The DNA sequence is given as TGTGCCAGCAGCCCGTCGACAGGGCACACTGAAGCTTTCTTT. Outside the CDR3, residues come from the reference TRBV7-9 and TRBJ1-1 proteins, so the full variable domain is: DTGVSQNPRHKITKRGQNVTFRCDPISEHNRLYWYRQTLGQGPEFLTYFQNEAQLEKSRLLSDRFSAERPKGSFSTLEIQRTEQGDSAMYLCASSPSTGHTEAFFGQGTRLTVV.